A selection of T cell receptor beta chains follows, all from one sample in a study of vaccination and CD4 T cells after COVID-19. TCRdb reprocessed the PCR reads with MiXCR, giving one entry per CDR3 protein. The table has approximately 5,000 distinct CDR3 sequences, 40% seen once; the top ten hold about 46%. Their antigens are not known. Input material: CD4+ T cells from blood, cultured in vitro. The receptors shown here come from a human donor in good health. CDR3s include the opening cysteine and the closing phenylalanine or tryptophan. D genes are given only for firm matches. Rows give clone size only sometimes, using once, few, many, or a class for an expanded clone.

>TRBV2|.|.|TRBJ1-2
CASTREIYGYTF
TGTGCCAGCACGAGAGAGATCTATGGCTACACCTTC
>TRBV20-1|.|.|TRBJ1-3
CSATGEVLSSGNTIYF
TGCAGTGCTACGGGTGAGGTGTTAAGCTCTGGAAACACCATATATTTT
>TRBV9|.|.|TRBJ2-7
CASSGTTIGEQYF
TGTGCCAGCAGCGGGACCACCATCGGCGAGCAGTACTTC
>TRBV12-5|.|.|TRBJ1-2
CASGLPETSGYTF
TGTGCTAGTGGTTTGCCGGAGACTAGCGGCTACACCTTC
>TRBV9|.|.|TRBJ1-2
CASSPEIPAHGYTF
TGTGCCAGCAGCCCAGAAATCCCAGCGCACGGCTACACCTTC
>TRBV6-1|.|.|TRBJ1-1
CASSPQHQNTEAFF
TGTGCCAGCAGTCCCCAACACCAGAACACTGAAGCTTTCTTT
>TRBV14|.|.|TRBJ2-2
CASSQDSSGTGELFF
TGTGCCAGCAGCCAAGATAGTTCGGGCACCGGGGAGCTGTTTTTT
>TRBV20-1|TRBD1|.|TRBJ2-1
CSAQITPGQLTDEQFF
TGCAGTGCTCAAATTACCCCGGGACAGCTTACGGATGAGCAGTTCTTC
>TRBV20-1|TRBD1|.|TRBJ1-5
CSASPGQGNSQPQHF
TGCAGTGCTAGTCCGGGACAGGGTAACTCTCAGCCCCAGCATTTT
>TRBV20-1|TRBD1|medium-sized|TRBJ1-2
CSAQSKGGFGYTF
TGCAGTGCCCAGAGTAAAGGGGGCTTTGGCTACACCTTC
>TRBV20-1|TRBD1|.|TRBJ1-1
CSASRGLGEAFF
TGCAGTGCTAGTAGGGGGCTTGGTGAAGCTTTCTTT
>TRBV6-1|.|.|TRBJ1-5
CASSGQGTGNQPQHF
TGTGCCAGCAGTGGGCAGGGTACGGGCAATCAGCCCCAGCATTTT
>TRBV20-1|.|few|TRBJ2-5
CSASPPGEETQYF
TGCAGTGCTAGCCCACCGGGGGAAGAGACCCAGTACTTC
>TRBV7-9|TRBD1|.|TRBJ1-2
CASSLQGGSNYGYTF
TGTGCCAGCAGCTTACAGGGGGGATCGAACTATGGCTACACCTTC
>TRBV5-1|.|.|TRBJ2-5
CASSLNGGPETQYF
TGCGCCAGCAGCTTGAACGGGGGGCCAGAGACCCAGTACTTC
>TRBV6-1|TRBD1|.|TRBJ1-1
CASINKQGALLLNTEAFF
TGTGCCAGCATAAACAAACAGGGGGCCCTGCTCCTTAACACTGAAGCTTTCTTT
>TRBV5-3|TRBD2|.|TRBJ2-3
CASSLASGYTDTQYF
TGTGCCAGCAGCTTGGCTAGCGGGTACACAGATACGCAGTATTTT
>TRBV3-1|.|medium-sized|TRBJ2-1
CASSQGPQGPNEQFF
TGTGCCAGCAGCCAAGGACCACAGGGCCCCAATGAGCAGTTCTTC
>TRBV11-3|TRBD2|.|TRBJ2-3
CASSIRTSGGAGDTQYF
TGTGCCAGCAGCATAAGGACTAGCGGGGGGGCAGGAGATACGCAGTATTTT
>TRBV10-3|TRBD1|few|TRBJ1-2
CAISESPDRVDYGYTF
TGTGCCATCAGTGAGTCCCCGGACAGGGTGGACTATGGCTACACCTTC